This T cell receptor beta chain was sequenced for a study of T cell clonotyping in hematopoietic cell transplantation. Study-wide results and caveats: After transplant, recipient diversity fell while pathologically expanded clonotypes grew through day 180. Without cell sorting, CD4 versus CD8 contributions remain unresolved. Higher Inverse Simpson Index values in graft donor and pretransplant recipient predicted broader posttransplant TCR diversity.

As regards this clone: Its specificity is unknown.

Assay used: immunoSEQ multiplex PCR; TCRdb lists only in-frame clones, some missing. The table lists 10,000 to 15,000 clones, roughly 92% of them singletons. The CDR3 spans 14 residues. The germline V and J ends were trimmed by 4 bases and 7 bases, with 16 bases remaining between them. Germline CDR1 is MNHNY and CDR2 is SVGAGI (reference sequence). The specimen was PBMCs, collected 100 days after allogeneic stem cell transplant. The receptor comes from a female patient in her fifties or sixties who had an allogeneic stem cell transplant from an unrelated donor, so the T cells may come from the graft donor. Some clones in this sample may be carry-over from other donors' samples. The gene calls are TRBV6-6 and TRBJ1-2; D is undetermined. The CDR3 protein is CASSSWSATLGYTF. As DNA, the CDR3 is TGTGCCAGCAGTTCTTGGTCGGCAACGCTTGGCTACACCTTC.